This T cell receptor (beta chain) was observed in a study of cytomegalovirus exposure and HLA in healthy donors listed by TCRdb under 2017. Regarding the research as a whole: According to a later analysis, the roughly 120 validation repertoires were produced on the same platform as the 666 repertoires of the first cohort. The study aimed to test whether cataloging public T cell receptors could reveal signatures of past pathogen exposure. Besides the first cohort of 550 to 750 subjects, a separate validation cohort made up of roughly 120 different subjects was used. To predict cytomegalovirus infection status, the study combined high-throughput TCR immunosequencing, statistical association of individual TCRs with disease status, and machine learning. Points the paper makes about the study in general: While some public TCRs were present in many individuals, most TCR sequences turned up only very rarely across donors. It was suggested by the authors that the approach could potentially be generalized to other disease states and immunological phenotypes. In both the original and validation cohorts, the classifier was reported to diagnose cytomegalovirus status with high specificity and sensitivity. In the study, some 160 TCR beta chains were listed as associated with cytomegalovirus. A later analysis lacked HLA typing for the validation cohort, so it scored co-occurrence in that cohort across all 110 or so repertoires. Subsequent analysis determined that TCRs grouped into clusters in the first cohort also showed a tendency toward co-occurrence across the 130 or so validation repertoires, and 85% to 95% of cluster scores exceeded 0. Three of the identified cytomegalovirus-associated TCR beta chains were confirmed in vitro to be specific for cytomegalovirus antigens.

The donors belonged to the validation cohort of about 120 subjects, which was separate from the roughly 670-subject first cohort. V loses 1 base of germline sequence and J loses 5 bases, and the interval between the two ends is 19 bases. The germline V gene specifies SGDLS as CDR1 and YYNGEE as CDR2. The CDR3 has 16 amino acids, counting the end cysteine and phenylalanine. Solely the CDR3 DNA is kept, with 48 bases framed from the first base. Receptor libraries were prepared by the immunoSEQ multiplex PCR assay. Under the source paper's analysis protocol: To diagnose cytomegalovirus status from the catalog of TCR beta chain sequences, a statistical classification framework was built. TCRdb took over this immuneACCESS table, retaining in-frame rearrangements with V and J assigned. Such tables are incomplete; in checked studies, under half of the missing clones stem from an unresolved V gene, and the remainder is unexplained. V and J calls and clone size are as listed in that table; D and trimming were resolved from the DNA. This sample holds hundreds of thousands of clones; more than 75% were observed only once. About 2% of the sample rests with the top ten.

This clone has a single count. This clone's antigen is unknown. Per-nucleotide qualities are absent, and no much larger clonotype sits a single base away. The chain uses TRBV9 and TRBJ2-7; TRBD1 is perhaps the D gene, given 5 matching bases. The TCR originated in a woman aged 18-30 years in good health and CMV-seropositive. The sample comprised PBMCs. The DNA sequence reads TGTGCCAGCAGCGTAATGGGTACAGCTGGGGCCGACGAGCAGTACTTC. This encodes CASSVMGTAGADEQYF.